This T cell receptor (beta chain) emerged from a study of human T cells and chemical hapten exposure. The CDR3 is 12 residues long. Trimming pared 7 bases from V and 2 bases from J, leaving 7 bases between. The germline V gene encodes CDR1 MDHEN and CDR2 SYDVKM. Specified time point: pre-sensitization, week 0. This sample's treatment: therapeutic diphenylcyclopropenone sensitization with weekly scalp DPC. This clonotype was seen more than once but under ten times. TCRdb fed the RACE reads into MiXCR, producing one record per CDR3 protein. Of approximately 79,000 distinct CDR3 sequences listed, around 8.8% are singletons.

V usage is TRBV28 and J usage is TRBJ2-3; D may be TRBD1 (6 bases). The sequence was obtained from a man aged 35 to 55 with alopecia areata. Some clones in this sample may be carry-over from other donors' samples. The source was whole blood, collected in connection with sensitization to the hapten diphenylcyclopropenone (DPC). The CDR3 DNA follows: TGTGCCAGCACAGGGGCCACAGATACGCAGTATTTT. This sequence encodes CASTGATDTQYF.